These T cell receptor beta chains were read from a single sample in a study of PD-L1 blockade in urothelial cancer. Data came from immunoSEQ multiplex PCR; TCRdb stores just in-frame clones and leaves some out. The sample records tens of thousands of clones, roughly 78% being singletons. The specimen comprised PBMCs, sampled around atezolizumab (anti-PD-L1) treatment. Source of these receptors: a man aged 70 or older with urothelial cancer. Each CDR3 is given with its conserved first and last residue. A D gene is named only where the DNA matches it firmly. Only some rows state a clone size, as once, few, many or a class for expanded clones.

len,d_gene,j_gene,v_gene,abundance,CDR3nt,CDR3aa
13,TRBD2,TRBJ2-3,TRBV6-1,-,TGTGCCAGCGGGGAGGGGAGCACAGATACGCAGTATTTT,CASGEGSTDTQYF
12,-,TRBJ1-2,TRBV9,-,TGTGCCAGCAGCGTAGCCGCAGGGGAGCTCACCTTC,CASSVAAGELTF
14,TRBD1,TRBJ1-1,TRBV6-1,-,TGTGCCAGCATCCGGACAGGGCGAGGCACTGAAGCTTTCTTT,CASIRTGRGTEAFF
14,TRBD1,TRBJ1-5,TRBV7-2,few,TGTGCCAGCAGCCCCAGACAGGGAGATCAGCCCCAGCATTTT,CASSPRQGDQPQHF
17,TRBD1,TRBJ1-4,TRBV2,-,TGTGCCAGCATGGGCAGGGGGCTAACGTTGACTAATGAAAAACTGTTTTTT,CASMGRGLTLTNEKLFF
13,TRBD1,TRBJ2-5,TRBV2,-,TGTGCCAGCAGTACGACAGGGTTGCAGACCCAGTACTTC,CASSTTGLQTQYF
16,-,TRBJ1-1,TRBV7-9,-,TGTGCCAGCAGCTTTTCAATAGGAACGGGGAACACTGAAGCTTTCTTT,CASSFSIGTGNTEAFF
18,TRBD2,TRBJ2-5,TRBV5-1,-,TGCGCCAGCAGCTTGTCGGCTAGCGGGGGGGTAACCGTTGAGACCCAGTACTTC,CASSLSASGGVTVETQYF
18,TRBD1,TRBJ2-7,TRBV4-3,few,TGCGCCAGCAGCCAGGATATTATACAGGGGACCCGAACCTACGAGCAGTACTTC,CASSQDIIQGTRTYEQYF
14,-,TRBJ1-4,TRBV7-6,-,TGTGCCAGCAGCTTGGGCAGGGGTAATGAAAAACTGTTTTTT,CASSLGRGNEKLFF